Listed below are T cell receptor beta chains from one sample, sequenced in a study of cytomegalovirus exposure and HLA in healthy donors. Generated by immunoSEQ multiplex PCR, the TCRdb table keeps only in-frame clones and is missing some. The sample shows 150,000 to 200,000 clones, 65% to 80% of them seen only once. Input material: PBMCs. These receptors were obtained from a man aged 35-49 years in good health and CMV-seronegative. The conserved cysteine and the conserved F or W are not part of the CDR3 here.

v_call cdr3_aa
TRBV5-1 ASSPGQGAWDEQY
TRBV7-6 ASSLADRDDGYT
TRBV6-1 ASMTALKTEAF
TRBV27 ASSWSGSYSNQPQH
TRBV5-1 ASSFRLAGGIDEQY
TRBV30 AWSSGGGVDTQY
TRBV30 AWSPGSIHEQY
TRBV5-1 ASRRGGLETQY
TRBV30 AWSVKACEQY
TRBV30 AWSPPGSYEQY
TRBV5-4 ASSRVGQTYYEQY
TRBV11-2 ASSQLAGGPSEQY
TRBV2 ASSRSHLD
TRBV5-6 ASSLTDRAGTGELF
TRBV13 ASSVQGAEPQH
TRBV5-4 ASSLGGYGRDTEAF
TRBV5-6 ASSLISTEAF
TRBV7-9 SSSSRTGTGGSPLH
TRBV30 AQGRGYGYT
TRBV28 ASSFVWEEVYGYT
TRBV6-1 ASRRGYEELF
TRBV6-1 ASLGTGGTEAF
TRBV7-6 ASSLDSGKTDTQY
TRBV27 ASGGQGAEDTQY
TRBV6-1 ASSVTGTSYEQY
TRBV11-2 ASSPRDFIQETQY
TRBV4-1 ASSKGGAEAF
TRBV9 ASSGTVNNEQF
TRBV6-4 ASSAGWEGNQPQH
TRBV4-3 ASSQATGPYEQY
TRBV6-1 ASSGGRISGNTIY
TRBV7-2 ASSFGLAGETQY
TRBV7-2 ASSLGGGRADTQY
TRBV28 ASSLLRGGGDTQY
TRBV19 ASIGQGHGYT
TRBV7-7 ASSLLSSGTGRETQY
TRBV6-1 ASSRTGDFYEQY
TRBV10-3 AISDRGSGSYEQY
TRBV29-1 SAPTGNNEQF
TRBV2 ASTVFLGINTGELF
TRBV28 ASRKDSTYGYT
TRBV28 ASSTTGGRDQPQH
TRBV6-1 ASSEWRGGGPHEQF
TRBV5-1 ASSFAGTGEKQY
TRBV18 ASSPVQTGANVLT